These 32 T cell receptor beta chains were all obtained from the same sample, sequenced in a study of blood T cell repertoires in COVID-19. TCRdb's copy holds only in-frame clones and misses some; the assay was immunoSEQ multiplex PCR. The top ten hold over 2% of the sample, which has roughly 150,000 clones, more than 75% seen once. The sample comprised peripheral blood. The receptors shown here come from a man aged 50-59 years who had recovered from COVID-19.

This chain uses TRBV6-2 or TRBV6-3 with TRBJ2-2; TRBD2 matches at 10 bases. CDR3 size: 18 residues. V shed 4 bases, J shed 3 bases, and the junction held 11 bases outside the gene matches. CDR1 is MNHEY, CDR2 SVGEGT, per germline. In DNA, the CDR3 is TGTGCCAGCAGTTCCCGGACTAGCGGAGGGGTGTACACCGGGGAGCTGTTTTTT. This encodes CASSSRTSGGVYTGELFF.

The chain recombines TRBV7-9 with TRBJ1-1; 7 bases match TRBD1. With V trimmed by 1 base and J by 1 base, 3 bases remained unmatched. Germline assignment: CDR1 SEHNR and CDR2 FQNEAQ (reference sequence). This CDR3 region has 15 residues. Here the CDR3 reads CASSLERQGNTEAFF. The CDR3 bases are TGTGCCAGCAGCTTAGAGAGACAGGGGAACACTGAAGCTTTCTTT.

The chain carries TRBV6-2 or TRBV6-3 and TRBJ2-3; 7 bases fit TRBD1. V was clipped by 6 bases and J by 1 base; unmatched bases: 7. The CDR3 runs 15 residues. Per the germline V gene, CDR1 is MNHEY and CDR2 is SVGEGT. The CDR3 spells CASRYDRAGTDTQYF. The CDR3 DNA is TGTGCCAGCAGATACGACAGGGCGGGCACAGATACGCAGTATTTT.

This clone was seen a single time. The V call is TRBV27, the J call TRBJ2-5; 10 bases map to TRBD1. V shed 3 bases and J 8 bases; nucleotides not matched to a gene: 3. The CDR3 has 13 residues. CDR1 is MNHEY and CDR2 is SMNVEV in the germline V gene (reference sequence). This chain's CDR3 is CASSLDRGYTQYF. Written as DNA, the CDR3 is TGTGCCAGCAGTTTGGACAGGGGGTATACCCAGTACTTC.

The V gene is TRBV9, the J gene TRBJ2-3; D is perhaps TRBD2 (6 bases). CDR3 size: 16 residues. The V gene's germline CDR1 is SGDLS and CDR2 YYNGEE. Deletions cut 0 bases from V and 2 bases from J, with 13 bases between. CDR3 amino acids: CASSVAGGESTDTQYF. DNA of the CDR3: TGTGCCAGCAGCGTAGCGGGCGGGGAATCCACAGATACGCAGTATTTT.

This rearrangement joins TRBV3-1 (or the pseudogene TRBV3-2) to TRBJ1-2; 9 bases fit TRBD1. Germline CDR1 reads LGHDT; CDR2 reads YNNKEL (reference sequence). J was trimmed by 3 bases and V by 3 bases; bases with no gene match: 8. This CDR3 contains 16 residues. The DNA for the CDR3 is TGTGCCAGCAGCCAGTACCCGACAGGGGGGGACTATGGCTACACCTTC. Translation: CASSQYPTGGDYGYTF.

The chain employs TRBV5-5 and TRBJ2-1, with 8 bases identical to TRBD1. J gave up 0 bases and V 0 bases, and 2 bases lay outside the gene matches. Per the germline V gene, CDR1 is SGHKS and CDR2 is YYEKEE (reference sequence). The length of the CDR3 is 16 residues. The CDR3 spells CASSLAGQVSYNEQFF. CDR3 coding DNA: TGTGCCAGCAGCTTGGCGGGACAGGTCTCCTACAATGAGCAGTTCTTC. Drawing the rest from reference TRBV5-5 and TRBJ2-1, the complete variable domain is DAGVTQSPTHLIKTRGQQVTLRCSPISGHKSVSWYQQVLGQGPQFIFQYYEKEERGRGNFPDRFSARQFPNYSSELNVNALLLGDSALYLCASSLAGQVSYNEQFFGPGTRLTVL.

The chain couples TRBV24-1 to TRBJ1-3; 9 bases agree with TRBD1. The junction had 6 bases not matched to a gene; V was cut back by 4 bases and J by 3 bases. The germline V gene has CDR1 KGHDR and CDR2 SFDVKD. This CDR3 is built from 16 residues. CDR3 DNA: TGTGCCACCAGTGAGCCAGGACAGGGGCTTGGAAACACCATATATTTT. The encoded protein is CATSEPGQGLGNTIYF.

This clone was observed many times. The chain couples TRBV7-8 to TRBJ2-3, with D hard to call. This CDR3 comprises 14 residues. Trimming left V 5 bases short and J 6 bases short, with 15 bases between. The germline gives CDR1 SGHVS, CDR2 FQNEAQ. The CDR3 coding sequence is TGTGCCAGCAGCCCTCACTTGTTTCTGGATACGCAGTATTTT. As protein: CASSPHLFLDTQYF. Looking up the rest from reference TRBV7-8 and TRBJ2-3 gives the full variable domain: GAGVSQSPRYKVAKRGQDVALRCDPISGHVSLFWYQQALGQGPEFLTYFQNEAQLDKSGLPSDRFFAERPEGSVSTLKIQRTQQEDSAVYLCASSPHLFLDTQYFGPGTRLTVL.

This rearrangement joins TRBV4-1 to TRBJ2-7; 7 nucleotides match TRBD2. The germline V gene has CDR1 MGHRA and CDR2 YSYEKL. CDR3 size: 16 residues. V shed 0 bases, J shed 2 bases, and the junction held 7 bases outside the gene matches. The CDR3 DNA sequence: TGCGCCAGCAGCCAAGATACGGCGGGGACTACCTACGAGCAGTACTTC. Translation gives CASSQDTAGTTYEQYF.

V usage is TRBV19 and J usage is TRBJ2-7, with TRBD1 identical over 8 bases. The V and J ends lost 6 bases and 5 bases, in that order; junction bases with no gene match: 6. Germline CDR1 is LNHDA and CDR2 is SQIVND (reference sequence). This CDR3 comprises 13 residues. In DNA, the CDR3 is TGTGCCAGTAGGAAGGGACAGGCCAACGAGCAGTACTTC. Translated, it gives CASRKGQANEQYF.

This rearrangement joins TRBV2 to TRBJ1-1; D gene uncertain. There are 14 residues in the CDR3. CDR1 is SNHLY and CDR2 is FYNNEI in the germline V gene. Trimming took 4 bases from V and 6 from J, leaving 15 bases between them. The CDR3 DNA is TGTGCCAGCAGTGTTCACCTCCAAAGAGCTGAAGCTTTCTTT. This encodes CASSVHLQRAEAFF.

The chain uses TRBV6-5 and TRBJ1-2; 9 bases agree with TRBD1. The CDR3 consists of 13 residues. Unmatched junction bases numbered 6, after V lost 7 bases and J lost 6 bases. Per the germline V gene, CDR1 is MNHEY and CDR2 is SVGAGI. This CDR3 reads CASTLGTGNGYTF. Written as DNA, the CDR3 is TGTGCCAGCACTCTAGGGACAGGGAATGGCTACACCTTC.

This chain connects TRBV6-5 to TRBJ1-6; 8 nucleotides agree with TRBD1. From germline, CDR1 is MNHEY and CDR2 SVGAGI. CDR3 length: 13 residues. V lost 8 bases, J lost 5 bases, and 2 bases stayed unmatched. The CDR3 sequence: CASQDRDNSPLHF. Here the CDR3 DNA reads TGTGCCAGCCAGGACAGGGATAATTCACCCCTCCACTTT.

The chain has TRBV6-5 and TRBJ2-7; weak D call: TRBD1 (6 bases). The CDR3 consists of 14 residues. V gave up 0 bases and J gave up 5 bases, with 11 bases separating them. Looked up from germline, CDR1 is MNHEY and CDR2 is SVGAGI. Here the CDR3 DNA reads TGTGCCAGCAGTTACTCGAGAGAGGGGGACGAGCAGTACTTC. This sequence encodes CASSYSREGDEQYF.

The J gene is TRBJ2-3, the V gene TRBV5-4; 9 bases fit TRBD1. The CDR3 runs 18 residues. Unmatched junction bases numbered 11, after V lost 3 bases and J lost 0 bases. The germline V gene encodes CDR1 SGHNT and CDR2 YYREEE (reference sequence). This chain's CDR3 is CASSSATGGSPSTDTQYF. DNA of the CDR3: TGTGCCAGCAGCTCCGCGACAGGGGGTTCCCCTAGCACAGATACGCAGTATTTT.

The chain is built from TRBV5-1 and TRBJ2-1; 9 bases align to TRBD2. The CDR3 spans 14 residues. CDR1 and CDR2 from the germline V gene are SGHRS and YFSETQ. Unmatched junction bases numbered 5, after V lost 4 bases and J lost 6 bases. The CDR3 coding sequence is TGCGCCAGCAGCGAGGGACTAGCTGTCAATGAGCAGTTCTTC. It specifies CASSEGLAVNEQFF.

The chain combines TRBV27 with TRBJ2-7, with 7 bases lining up with TRBD1. Trimming removed 3 bases from V and 5 bases from J; junction bases left unmatched: 10. CDR1 and CDR2 (germline): MNHEY, SMNVEV (reference sequence). The CDR3 loop spans 15 amino acids. The CDR3 coding sequence is TGTGCCAGCAGTTTGCTGCCGAGACAGGGTAACGAGCAGTACTTC. This translates into CASSLLPRQGNEQYF.

The chain links TRBV24-1 to TRBJ2-2, with D possibly matching TRBD1 (5 bases). This CDR3 is built from 18 residues. V lost 4 bases, J lost 5 bases, and 22 bases lay in between. Germline V gives CDR1 KGHDR, CDR2 SFDVKD. The CDR3 spells CATSDRPHRTGWTGELFF. CDR3 bases: TGTGCCACCAGTGACCGCCCCCACAGGACCGGGTGGACCGGGGAGCTGTTTTTT.

The chain combines TRBV2 with TRBJ2-2; TRBD2 matches at 13 bases. V lost 5 bases to trimming and J lost 8 bases; unmatched junction nucleotides: 8. The CDR3 totals 16 residues. Germline lookup yields CDR1 SNHLY and CDR2 FYNNEI. The CDR3 coding sequence is TGTGCCAGCAGTTTGGCGGGACTAGCGGGGAAGGGGGAGCTGTTTTTT. Protein sequence: CASSLAGLAGKGELFF.

The gene calls are TRBV5-4 and TRBJ2-7, with 10 bases that match TRBD2. J was trimmed by 5 bases and V by 4 bases; bases with no gene match: 12. Per the germline V gene, CDR1 is SGHNT and CDR2 is YYREEE (reference sequence). This CDR3 contains 16 residues. The CDR3 DNA reads TGTGCCAGCAGCGTCGGGTTAGCGGGAGGAACTCACGAGCAGTACTTC. Residues: CASSVGLAGGTHEQYF.

The chain has TRBV12-5 and TRBJ2-4; D is possibly TRBD1 (6 bases). With 9 bases removed from V and 0 bases from J, the gap between germline ends came to 12 bases. The length of the CDR3 is 14 residues. The V gene's germline CDR1 is LGHNT and CDR2 FRNRAP. The CDR3 is CASSGVVAKNIQYF. The CDR3 nucleotides are TGTGCTAGCTCAGGGGTGGTAGCCAAAAACATTCAGTACTTC.

This clone was observed once. This chain uses TRBV21-1 with TRBJ2-4; the DNA was not compared with TRBD1, the D call given in the table. TRBV21-1 is a listed pseudogene. The CDR3 contains 16 residues. CDR3 protein: CASRLGQSKAKNIQYF. As DNA, the CDR3 is TGTGCCAGCAGGCTTGGACAGTCCAAAGCCAAAAACATTCAGTACTTC.

The chain recombines TRBV12-3 or TRBV12-4 with TRBJ1-5; D remains ambiguous. V was clipped by 8 bases and J by 9 bases, with 14 bases between them. The CDR3 has 12 residues. The CDR3 sequence is CASSGGGGPQHF. Written as DNA, the CDR3 is TGTGCCAGCTCGGGTGGAGGCGGGCCCCAGCATTTT.

The chain carries TRBV7-9 and TRBJ2-5; 9 bases are a match to TRBD1. Germline CDR1 and CDR2: SEHNR and FQNEAQ (reference sequence). The CDR3 covers 15 residues. With V trimmed by 4 bases and J by 1 base, 4 bases remained unmatched. CDR3 region: CASSSGTGRQETQYF. CDR3 nucleotides: TGTGCCAGCAGCTCAGGGACAGGGCGCCAAGAGACCCAGTACTTC.

V gene TRBV5-1 combines with J gene TRBJ2-1, with a tentative D call TRBD2 (7 bases). This CDR3 has 14 residues. V lost 7 bases and J 4 bases, leaving 15 bases between the germline ends. Per germline, CDR1 SGHRS and CDR2 YFSETQ. Written as DNA, the CDR3 is TGCGCCAGCCTAAGGGGGGGCAATTACAATGAGCAGTTCTTC. Amino acid sequence: CASLRGGNYNEQFF.

The chain links TRBV14 to TRBJ1-1, with 10 bases that match TRBD1. The CDR3 spans 14 residues. The germline V gene encodes CDR1 SGHDN and CDR2 FVKESK. The ends lost 1 base at V and 11 bases at J; junction bases unmatched: 7. This chain's CDR3 is CASSQGGTGVYAFF. For the CDR3, the DNA is TGTGCCAGCAGCCAAGGCGGGACAGGGGTTTACGCTTTCTTT.

This sequence joins TRBV7-2 and TRBJ2-3; 7 bases match TRBD2. The V segment lost 5 bases and the J segment 3 bases; nucleotides outside the gene matches: 8. The CDR3 length is 15 residues. Germline V CDR1 and CDR2: SGHTA, FQGNSA. In nucleotides, the CDR3 is TGTGCCAGCAGCCGCGCCCAGGGAGGGACAGATACGCAGTATTTT. Amino acids: CASSRAQGGTDTQYF. Complete variable domain (other parts from reference TRBV7-2 and TRBJ2-3): GAGVSQSPSNKVTEKGKDVELRCDPISGHTALYWYRQSLGQGLEFLIYFQGNSAPDKSGLPSDRFSAERTGGSVSTLTIQRTQQEDSAVYLCASSRAQGGTDTQYFGPGTRLTVL.

This chain uses TRBV9 with TRBJ1-2, with 9 bases aligning to TRBD1. The CDR3 has 15 amino acids. J was trimmed by 7 bases and V by 0 bases; bases with no gene match: 7. Germline V gene sequence: CDR1 SGDLS, CDR2 YYNGEE. DNA for the CDR3: TGTGCCAGCAGCGTAGACGGGACAGGGCAAGGTGGCTACACCTTC. Translated, it gives CASSVDGTGQGGYTF.

V gene TRBV21-1 combines with J gene TRBJ2-5; TRBD2 reflects the table's D call only, with no check against the DNA. TRBV21-1 is flagged as a pseudogene. The CDR3 consists of 13 residues. The DNA of the CDR3 is TGTGCCAGCAGCAAAAAGGCGGTGAAGACCCAGTACTTC. Amino acids: CASSKKAVKTQYF.

This CDR3 reads CASSFRRTATNEKLFF. The CDR3 nucleotides read TGTGCCAGCAGCTTCCGTCGGACAGCAACTAATGAAAAACTGTTTTTT. The chain couples TRBV5-6 to TRBJ1-4; possible D gene TRBD1, 6 bases. Germline V lookup: CDR1 SGHDT, CDR2 YYEEEE. Trimming shortened V by 2 bases and J by 0 bases, and 11 bases separated the two germline ends. The CDR3 sequence is 16 residues long.

The chain links TRBV7-2 to TRBJ2-1; TRBD2 aligns across 8 bases. The CDR3 consists of 17 residues. Germline V gene sequence: CDR1 SGHTA, CDR2 FQGNSA. J was trimmed by 3 bases and V by 4 bases; bases with no gene match: 11. This chain's CDR3 is CASSSNQGSGSYNEQFF. The CDR3, as DNA: TGTGCCAGCAGCTCCAACCAAGGGAGCGGGAGCTACAATGAGCAGTTCTTC.